The 31 T cell receptor beta chains given below trace back to one sample, sequenced in a study of blood T cell repertoires in COVID-19. The data were produced by immunoSEQ multiplex PCR, yet TCRdb's version contains in-frame clones alone and is incomplete. The sample yields roughly 350,000 clones, around 91% seen once. The sequenced material came from peripheral blood. The receptor source for this set is a woman aged 18-30 years who had recovered from COVID-19.

This chain connects TRBV25-1 to TRBJ2-3; 8 positions agree with TRBD1. Germline CDR1 MGHDK, CDR2 SYGVNS. V lost 3 bases to trimming and J lost 1 base; unmatched junction nucleotides: 9. This CDR3 has 17 residues. CDR3 region: CASSELGQGRRTDTQYF. The CDR3 DNA reads as TGTGCCAGCAGTGAGCTAGGACAGGGTCGACGCACAGATACGCAGTATTTT.

J is TRBJ1-5 and V is TRBV5-6, with TRBD1 matching 7 bases. The germline V gene encodes CDR1 SGHDT and CDR2 YYEEEE. J was trimmed by 0 bases and V by 3 bases; bases with no gene match: 9. CDR3 size: 17 residues. DNA of the CDR3: TGTGCCAGCAGCTCAATTAAGACAGGGACTAGCAATCAGCCCCAGCATTTT. It yields the protein CASSSIKTGTSNQPQHF.

J is TRBJ2-7 and V is TRBV6-2 or TRBV6-3, with unresolved D. This CDR3 spans 13 amino acids. The V gene's germline CDR1 is MNHEY and CDR2 SVGEGT. V gave up 4 bases and J gave up 0 bases, with 7 bases separating them. The CDR3 coding sequence is TGTGCCAGCAGTTGGGCCAGCTCCTACGAGCAGTACGTC. Encoded protein: CASSWASSYEQYV.

The V gene is TRBV7-6, the J gene TRBJ1-5; no clear D gene. The length of the CDR3 is 18 residues. From germline, CDR1 is SGHVS and CDR2 FNYEAQ. V lost 2 bases, J lost 0 bases, and 17 bases lay in between. The CDR3 reads CASSLMRAAPYSNQPQHF. The CDR3 nucleotides read TGTGCCAGCAGCTTAATGAGGGCAGCCCCATATAGCAATCAGCCCCAGCATTTT.

The J gene is TRBJ1-4, the V gene TRBV18; 9 nucleotides line up with TRBD1. From germline, CDR1 is KGHSH and CDR2 LQKENI. With 3 bases clipped from V and 7 bases from J, the junction kept 6 bases outside the gene matches. This CDR3 spans 15 amino acids. CDR3 nucleotides: TGTGCCAGCTCACCCGAACAGGGGGCACGTGAAAAACTGTTTTTT. Translating gives CASSPEQGAREKLFF.

J is TRBJ1-1 and V is TRBV4-1, with 8 bases fitting TRBD1. The CDR3 is made up of 15 amino acids. Germline V lookup: CDR1 MGHRA, CDR2 YSYEKL. Trimming took 1 base from V and 3 from J; bases not matched to a gene: 4. The CDR3: CASSQGTGRDTEAFF. DNA for the CDR3: TGCGCCAGCAGCCAAGGGACAGGGAGAGACACTGAAGCTTTCTTT.

This clone was observed once. V and J are TRBV5-1 and TRBJ2-1, with 13 positions matching TRBD2. With V trimmed by 4 bases and J by 4 bases, 11 bases remained unmatched. The CDR3 has 18 residues. Germline V gene data show CDR1 as SGHRS and CDR2 as YFSETQ. The CDR3 bases are TGCGCCAGCAGCCCTGGGGGGACTAGCGGGAAGTCGTACAATGAGCAGTTCTTC. Translation gives CASSPGGTSGKSYNEQFF.

This clone came up once. The same CDR3 is also encoded by other DNA sequences in this sample. The V call is TRBV2, the J call TRBJ2-5; 9 bases agree with TRBD1. V gave up 1 base and J gave up 5 bases; unmatched junction bases: 5. This CDR3 region has 15 residues. Germline lookup yields CDR1 SNHLY and CDR2 FYNNEI. This chain's CDR3 is CASSEDRGRGETQYF. In DNA, the CDR3 is TGTGCCAGCAGTGAAGACAGGGGGCGCGGGGAGACCCAGTACTTC. Variable domain in full (rest from reference TRBV2 and TRBJ2-5): EPEVTQTPSHQVTQMGQEVILRCVPISNHLYFYWYRQILGQKVEFLVSFYNNEISEKSEIFDDQFSVERPDGSNFTLKIRSTKLEDSAMYFCASSEDRGRGETQYFGPGTRLLVL.

The chain couples TRBV25-1 to TRBJ2-5; no definite D call. The V gene lost 5 bases and the J gene lost 2 bases, with 18 bases spanning the gap. CDR1 and CDR2 from the germline V gene are MGHDK and SYGVNS. The CDR3 has 16 residues. CDR3 protein: CASSPFLADRQETQYF. The CDR3 DNA is TGTGCCAGCAGTCCTTTCTTAGCAGACCGACAAGAGACCCAGTACTTC.

V is TRBV7-2 and J is TRBJ2-2; a weak D match, TRBD1 (6 bases). This CDR3 spans 14 amino acids. Trimming shortened V by 4 bases and J by 4 bases, and 10 bases separated the two germline ends. In germline, CDR1 is SGHTA, CDR2 FQGNSA. The chain's CDR3 is CASSSRDITGELFF. The CDR3 bases are TGTGCCAGCAGCTCCCGGGACATCACCGGGGAGCTGTTTTTT.

The chain has TRBV21-1 and TRBJ2-3; the table assigns TRBD1, which was not confirmed against the DNA. TRBV21-1 is recorded as a pseudogene. This CDR3 comprises 15 residues. CDR3 nucleotide sequence: TGTGCCAGCAGCAAAGGGACAGGGGGCACAGATACGCAGTATTTT. Its protein product is CASSKGTGGTDTQYF.

V gene TRBV10-3 combines with J gene TRBJ1-3; no definite D call. V gave up 3 bases and J gave up 0 bases, with 9 bases separating them. The CDR3 is made up of 15 amino acids. CDR1 is ENHRY and CDR2 is SYGVKD in the germline V gene. The CDR3 here is CAISDGENSGNTIYF. The CDR3 DNA follows: TGTGCCATCAGTGACGGGGAAAACTCTGGAAACACCATATATTTT.

The rearrangement links TRBV19 to TRBJ1-2, with 8 bases identical to TRBD1. The ends lost 5 bases at V and 6 bases at J; junction bases unmatched: 5. The CDR3 covers 13 residues. Germline assignment: CDR1 LNHDA and CDR2 SQIVND (reference sequence). CDR3 sequence (DNA): TGTGCCAGTAGTGGAAGGACAGGGCATGGCTACACCTTC. Its translation: CASSGRTGHGYTF.

The V call is TRBV6-5, the J call TRBJ1-1; maybe TRBD1 (6 bases). The germline V and J ends were trimmed by 4 bases and 9 bases, with 15 bases remaining between them. CDR1 and CDR2 (germline): MNHEY, SVGAGI. This CDR3 has 13 amino acids. CDR3 in amino acids: CASSSLTQGQAFF. The CDR3 nucleotides are TGTGCCAGCAGTTCCCTCACACAGGGTCAAGCTTTCTTT.

CDR3 DNA sequence: TGCGCCAGCAGTACCCCGGATGAGCAGTTCTTC. Its translation: CASSTPDEQFF. This chain uses TRBV5-1 with TRBJ2-1; D ambiguous. The CDR3 extends over 11 amino acids. Trimming stripped 5 bases from V and 8 bases from J, with 8 bases between. Germline lookup yields CDR1 SGHRS and CDR2 YFSETQ.

The chain combines TRBV30 with TRBJ1-2; 9 nucleotides match TRBD1. The trim removed 2 bases at V and 8 bases at J, leaving 0 bases unmatched. This CDR3 is built from 11 residues. Germline V gene lookup returns CDR1 GTSNPN and CDR2 SVGIG (reference sequence). CDR3 sequence: CAWSTGGGYTF. The CDR3 DNA is TGTGCCTGGAGTACAGGGGGCGGCTACACCTTC.

The rearrangement uses TRBV5-1 and TRBJ1-2; 10 bases map to TRBD1. Unmatched junction bases numbered 10, after V lost 4 bases and J lost 4 bases. CDR1 and CDR2 from the germline V gene are SGHRS and YFSETQ. The CDR3 consists of 16 residues. The CDR3: CASSPNGQGVTYGYTF. In DNA form, the CDR3 reads TGCGCCAGCAGCCCGAACGGACAGGGGGTTACCTATGGCTACACCTTC.

The chain combines TRBV6-5 with TRBJ1-2; tentative D call: TRBD1 (5 bases). The CDR3 consists of 15 residues. Germline V gives CDR1 MNHEY, CDR2 SVGAGI. V gave up 6 bases and J gave up 5 bases, with 19 bases separating them. The CDR3 coding sequence is TGTGCCAGCAGCCCCGGGGGGGGAGTAAGTTATGGCTACACCTTC. This codes for CASSPGGGVSYGYTF.

V gene TRBV10-3 combines with J gene TRBJ2-2; 8 nucleotides match TRBD1. J gave up 0 bases and V 0 bases, and 12 bases lay outside the gene matches. The CDR3 is 20 amino acids. Germline V gives CDR1 ENHRY, CDR2 SYGVKD. In nucleotides, the CDR3 is TGTGCCATCAGTGAGTCGAGGCAGGGGGCACTAAATGCGAACACCGGGGAGCTGTTTTTT. It codes for CAISESRQGALNANTGELFF.

The chain's CDR3 is CASSLASGRTRETQYF. In DNA, the CDR3 is TGCGCCAGCAGCTTGGCTAGCGGGAGGACTCGAGAGACCCAGTACTTC. The chain employs TRBV5-1 and TRBJ2-5, with 11 bases lining up with TRBD2. After removal of 0 bases from V and 4 bases from J, the junction contained 5 bases not matched to a gene. The CDR3 has 16 amino acids. Per germline, CDR1 SGHRS and CDR2 YFSETQ.

The V gene is TRBV11-2, the J gene TRBJ2-1; TRBD2 agrees at 14 bases. V dropped 5 bases and J dropped 8; count of bases not matched to a gene: 11. The CDR3 covers 17 residues. Germline-derived CDR1 and CDR2 are SGHAT and FQNNGV. The CDR3: CASSPPAGTSGSYEQFF. CDR3 in DNA: TGTGCCAGCAGCCCACCCGCCGGGACTAGCGGGAGCTATGAGCAGTTCTTC.

This CDR3 reads CASTKSSGFTGELFF. CDR3 coding DNA: TGTGCCAGCACCAAGTCCTCAGGGTTCACCGGGGAGCTGTTTTTT. The chain combines TRBV11-3 with TRBJ2-2, with a weak D call TRBD1 (5 bases). The CDR3 runs to 15 residues. Germline CDR1 SGHNT, CDR2 YENEEA. V lost 7 bases and J lost 4, with 16 bases in between.

The gene calls are TRBV6-5 and TRBJ1-2; 7 bases line up with TRBD1. CDR3 length equals 13 residues. CDR1 is MNHEY, CDR2 SVGAGI, per germline. CDR3 in DNA: TGTGCAACTAACGACAGGGAAGACTATGGCTACACCTTC. It translates to CATNDREDYGYTF.

The rearrangement links TRBV11-2 to TRBJ2-5; tentatively, D is TRBD1 (5 bases). V was pared by 4 bases and J by 2 bases, with 14 bases between. The CDR3 runs 15 residues. Germline V gives CDR1 SGHAT, CDR2 FQNNGV. CDR3 in DNA: TGTGCCAGCAGCTACCCCCCCGCAGGGCAAGAGACCCAGTACTTC. Translation: CASSYPPAGQETQYF.

The chain uses TRBV7-9 and TRBJ1-4; D ambiguous. The germline V and J ends were trimmed by 7 bases and 6 bases, with 15 bases remaining between them. Germline loops: CDR1 SEHNR, CDR2 FQNEAQ (reference sequence). This CDR3 is built from 14 residues. The CDR3 bases are TGTGCCAGCACTATGGGCCCCCTCGATGAAAAACTGTTTTTT. Its translation is CASTMGPLDEKLFF.

The chain carries TRBV19 and TRBJ1-2; unclear D gene. V shed 5 bases and J shed 8 bases, with 18 bases lying between them. CDR1 and CDR2 (germline): LNHDA, SQIVND (reference sequence). The CDR3 is 14 residues long. This CDR3 is CASSGGFEVEGYTF. In DNA, the CDR3 is TGTGCCAGTAGTGGCGGATTTGAGGTGGAGGGCTACACCTTC.

The rearrangement joins TRBV30 to TRBJ1-1; TRBD1 matches at 7 bases. With 3 bases clipped from V and 8 bases from J, the junction kept 12 bases outside the gene matches. There are 14 residues in the CDR3. In germline, CDR1 is GTSNPN, CDR2 SVGIG (reference sequence). The CDR3 protein is CAWSPTGILREAFF. The DNA of the CDR3 is TGTGCCTGGAGCCCGACAGGGATTCTCCGAGAAGCTTTCTTT.

The gene calls are TRBV24-1 and TRBJ2-1; a possible D gene is TRBD1 (6 bases). This CDR3 has 14 residues. Trimming pared 4 bases from V and 6 bases from J, leaving 12 bases between. Germline loops: CDR1 KGHDR, CDR2 SFDVKD. The CDR3 DNA sequence: TGTGCCACCAGTGACCCTAGGGGGTCCAATGAGCAGTTCTTC. Amino acid sequence: CATSDPRGSNEQFF.

V is TRBV6-5 and J is TRBJ1-3; 9 bases match TRBD1. Germline V gene lookup returns CDR1 MNHEY and CDR2 SVGAGI. V dropped 6 bases and J dropped 0; count of bases not matched to a gene: 3. The CDR3 sequence is 15 residues long. CDR3 protein: CASRTQGASGNTIYF. For the CDR3, the DNA is TGTGCCAGCAGAACACAGGGGGCCTCTGGAAACACCATATATTTT.

The chain's CDR3 is CASSGPGADEQFF. The CDR3 bases are TGTGCCAGCAGTGGGCCTGGTGCCGATGAGCAGTTCTTC. The chain has TRBV25-1 and TRBJ2-1; no clear D gene. Trimming removed 4 bases from V and 8 bases from J, with 12 bases in between. CDR1 is MGHDK, CDR2 SYGVNS, per germline. The CDR3 length is 13 residues.

This chain connects TRBV18 to TRBJ1-2; the match to TRBD1 covers 8 bases. The trim removed 9 bases at V and 2 bases at J, leaving 5 bases unmatched. CDR1 and CDR2 (germline): KGHSH, LQKENI. The CDR3 runs 13 residues. CDR3 DNA: TGTGCCAGTCGCACAGGGGGGAACTATGGCTACACCTTC. Translating gives CASRTGGNYGYTF.